Presented here are 26 T cell receptor beta chains from one specimen sequenced in a study of T cells in localized non-small cell lung cancer. Libraries were prepared by immunoSEQ multiplex PCR; TCRdb keeps only in-frame clonotypes and omits some of them. The sample includes 70,000 to 95,000 clones, approximately 91% seen only once; the top ten take about 4%. Source: PBMCs, taken before any cancer treatment. The receptor set was obtained from a woman aged 40-69 years with stage II squamous cell lung carcinoma.

The chain couples TRBV7-8 to TRBJ1-3; no reliable D call. The CDR3 sequence is 13 residues long. Germline V lookup: CDR1 SGHVS, CDR2 FQNEAQ. The germline V and J ends were trimmed by 0 bases and 11 bases, with 11 bases remaining between them. CDR3: CASSLASGESIYF. CDR3 sequence (DNA): TGTGCCAGCAGCTTAGCCTCGGGCGAGTCCATATATTTT.

The J gene is TRBJ2-7, the V gene TRBV5-4, with a tentative D call TRBD2 (5 bases). V lost 0 bases, J lost 7 bases, and 11 bases lay in between. Per the germline V gene, CDR1 is SGHNT and CDR2 is YYREEE (reference sequence). CDR3 length equals 13 residues. The CDR3 region has the DNA TGTGCCAGCAGCTTGGACGGCCGGAGGGAGCAGTACTTC. This codes for CASSLDGRREQYF. The full variable domain, in which reference TRBV5-4 and TRBJ2-7 provide the parts outside the CDR3, is ETGVTQSPTHLIKTRGQQVTLRCSSQSGHNTVSWYQQALGQGPQFIFQYYREEENGRGNFPPRFSGLQFPNYSSELNVNALELDDSALYLCASSLDGRREQYFGPGTRLTVT.

The chain is built from TRBV7-2 and TRBJ2-1, with 14 bases that match TRBD2. There are 17 residues in the CDR3. J gave up 3 bases and V 8 bases, and 9 bases lay outside the gene matches. Germline CDR1 reads SGHTA; CDR2 reads FQGNSA. The CDR3 coding sequence is TGTGCCAGCGTCGGACTAGCGGGAGGATACAGCTACAATGAGCAGTTCTTC. This encodes CASVGLAGGYSYNEQFF.

The CDR3 sequence: CASSLFGGTAKNIQYF. CDR3 nucleotide sequence: TGTGCCAGCAGTTTATTTGGGGGGACAGCCAAAAACATTCAGTACTTC. V and J are TRBV27 and TRBJ2-4, with a weak D call TRBD2 (6 bases). The V gene's germline CDR1 is MNHEY and CDR2 SMNVEV (reference sequence). The CDR3 has 16 amino acids. With 1 base removed from V and 0 bases from J, the gap between germline ends came to 10 bases.

The chain is built from TRBV28 and TRBJ1-1, with TRBD1 identical over 8 bases. The CDR3 is made up of 13 amino acids. Germline V CDR1 and CDR2: MDHEN, SYDVKM. CDR3 sequence (DNA): TGTGTCTGCCGATCGGACAGGGTAACTGAAGCTTTCTTT. As protein: CVCRSDRVTEAFF.

The gene calls are TRBV5-6 and TRBJ1-2, with D perhaps TRBD1 (6 bases). Trimming took 4 bases from V and 2 from J, leaving 9 bases between them. The length of the CDR3 is 13 residues. The germline CDR1 and CDR2 sequences are SGHDT and YYEEEE. The CDR3 protein is CASSPTGNYGYTF. CDR3 DNA sequence: TGTGCCAGCAGCCCGACAGGCAACTATGGCTACACCTTC. The full variable domain, completed using reference TRBV5-6 and TRBJ1-2, is DAGVTQSPTHLIKTRGQQVTLRCSPKSGHDTVSWYQQALGQGPQFIFQYYEEEERQRGNFPDRFSGHQFPNYSSELNVNALLLGDSALYLCASSPTGNYGYTFGSGTRLTVV.

The V gene is TRBV9, the J gene TRBJ1-5; a possible D gene is TRBD1 (6 bases). The V end was cut by 0 bases, the J end by 5 bases, with 9 bases between. Looked up from germline, CDR1 is SGDLS and CDR2 is YYNGEE. This CDR3 is 14 amino acids long. The DNA of the CDR3 is TGTGCCAGCAGCGTAGGGGACATCGATCAGCCCCAGCATTTT. Translating gives CASSVGDIDQPQHF.

V is TRBV5-1 and J is TRBJ2-1; TRBD2 is a possible D gene (5 bases). V shed 4 bases and J shed 0 bases, with 11 bases lying between them. CDR3 length: 15 residues. Germline values: CDR1 SGHRS, CDR2 YFSETQ. CDR3 in amino acids: CASSEGSSSYNEQFF. CDR3 nucleotides: TGCGCCAGCAGCGAGGGTTCCAGCTCCTACAATGAGCAGTTCTTC.

The chain links TRBV7-9 to TRBJ1-2, with 7 bases fitting TRBD1. Trimming cost V 5 bases and J 8 bases; bases outside gene matches: 8. Germline V CDR1 and CDR2: SEHNR, FQNEAQ (reference sequence). The CDR3 spans 13 residues. The DNA for the CDR3 is TGTGCCAGCAGCCTTGGGACAGCAAAAGGCTACACCTTC. Its protein is CASSLGTAKGYTF.

The chain has TRBV5-1 and TRBJ2-5, with D perhaps TRBD2 (5 bases). V lost 0 bases, J lost 5 bases, and 11 bases lay in between. Germline V lookup: CDR1 SGHRS, CDR2 YFSETQ. The CDR3 extends over 14 amino acids. The chain's CDR3 is CASSLGEGRETQYF. The DNA of the CDR3 is TGCGCCAGCAGCTTGGGAGAGGGCCGGGAGACCCAGTACTTC. Using reference TRBV5-1 and TRBJ2-5 for the parts outside the CDR3, the full variable domain is KAGVTQTPRYLIKTRGQQVTLSCSPISGHRSVSWYQQTPGQGLQFLFEYFSETQRNKGNFPGRFSGRQFSNSRSEMNVSTLELGDSALYLCASSLGEGRETQYFGPGTRLLVL.

The gene calls are TRBV7-9 and TRBJ2-3; D might be TRBD1 or TRBD2, each matching 6 bases. Trimming removed 1 base at V and 2 bases at J, with 10 bases between. CDR1 and CDR2 (germline): SEHNR, FQNEAQ (reference sequence). The CDR3 contains 15 residues. The CDR3 protein is CASSLEWGATDTQYF. The DNA for the CDR3 is TGTGCCAGCAGCTTAGAGTGGGGGGCCACAGATACGCAGTATTTT.

The V and J genes are TRBV6-5 and TRBJ1-1, with a possible D match to TRBD1 (6 bases). This CDR3 contains 13 residues. Trimming stripped 5 bases from V and 2 bases from J, with 9 bases between. Germline lookup yields CDR1 MNHEY and CDR2 SVGAGI. As DNA, the CDR3 is TGTGCCAGCAGTAGGGGGTATAACACTGAAGCTTTCTTT. Residues: CASSRGYNTEAFF.

The chain employs TRBV11-2 and TRBJ2-7, with D perhaps TRBD1 (6 bases). The CDR3 contains 15 residues. V was cut by 5 bases and J by 1 base, with 15 bases left in between. Germline CDR1 is SGHAT and CDR2 is FQNNGV. CDR3 in amino acids: CASSPRGLGSYEQYF. In DNA form, the CDR3 reads TGTGCCAGCAGCCCCAGGGGTCTCGGGTCCTACGAGCAGTACTTC. Using reference TRBV11-2 and TRBJ2-7 for the parts outside the CDR3, the full variable domain is EAGVAQSPRYKIIEKRQSVAFWCNPISGHATLYWYQQILGQGPKLLIQFQNNGVVDDSQLPKDRFSAERLKGVDSTLKIQPAKLEDSAVYLCASSPRGLGSYEQYFGPGTRLTVT.

This clone has a single count. The chain uses TRBV9 and TRBJ1-3; D call uncertain. There are 14 residues in the CDR3. V was shortened by 3 bases and J by 2 bases, with 9 bases between the two germline ends. The V gene's germline CDR1 is SGDLS and CDR2 YYNGEE. For the CDR3, the DNA is TGTGCCAGCAGCGGAGGGATTCCTGGAAACACCATATATTTT. Its translation is CASSGGIPGNTIYF.

J is TRBJ2-5 and V is TRBV27, with 8 bases fitting TRBD1. This CDR3 contains 15 residues. Germline V gene data show CDR1 as MNHEY and CDR2 as SMNVEV (reference sequence). Trimming took 5 bases from V and 1 from J; bases not matched to a gene: 6. In nucleotides, the CDR3 is TGTGCCAGCAGTCCACGGACAGGGCTCCAAGAGACCCAGTACTTC. Its protein product is CASSPRTGLQETQYF.

The chain couples TRBV7-6 to TRBJ2-7, with TRBD1 identical over 7 bases. This CDR3 comprises 15 residues. Germline V CDR1 and CDR2: SGHVS, FNYEAQ. The J segment lost 4 bases and the V segment lost 4 bases, leaving 10 bases of the junction unmatched. CDR3 sequence (DNA): TGTGCCAGCAGCTCCAGACAGGGTGTTCTATACGAGCAGTACTTC. Amino acid sequence: CASSSRQGVLYEQYF.

The chain combines TRBV5-1 with TRBJ2-1; D is possibly TRBD2 (6 bases). Germline V gene sequence: CDR1 SGHRS, CDR2 YFSETQ. CDR3 length: 16 residues. V shed 3 bases and J shed 2 bases, with 15 bases lying between them. The CDR3 loop reads CASSSTGLHPYNEQFF. The CDR3 DNA reads TGCGCCAGCAGCTCTACGGGACTCCATCCCTACAATGAGCAGTTCTTC.

J is TRBJ2-5 and V is TRBV10-3, with D unclear. Trimming took off 3 bases at V and 0 bases at J, with 5 bases between the two ends. Germline loops: CDR1 ENHRY, CDR2 SYGVKD. The CDR3 runs to 13 residues. DNA for the CDR3: TGTGCCATCAGTGACGGATACCAAGAGACCCAGTACTTC. This gives the protein CAISDGYQETQYF.

The chain uses TRBV6-6 and TRBJ1-1; D call uncertain. Germline V gene sequence: CDR1 MNHNY, CDR2 SVGAGI (reference sequence). This CDR3 has 8 amino acids. V shed 10 bases and J shed 8 bases, with 5 bases lying between them. The CDR3 sequence is CATQEAFF. The CDR3 region has the DNA TGTGCCACCCAAGAAGCTTTCTTT.

This clone was recorded only once. The chain joins TRBV6-4 to TRBJ2-3, with 13 bases lining up with TRBD2. Per germline, CDR1 MRHNA and CDR2 SNTAGT. This CDR3 region has 15 residues. Germline trimming cut 5 bases from V and 8 bases from J; bases unmatched to any gene: 7. CDR3 nucleotide sequence: TGTGCCAGCAGTCCACTAGCGGGGGGGCTTGGTACGCAGTATTTT. Translated: CASSPLAGGLGTQYF.

This chain uses TRBV6-1 with TRBJ1-1; D uncertain. CDR3 length equals 13 residues. Germline CDR1 is MNHNS and CDR2 is SASEGT. Trimming cost V 6 bases and J 1 base, with 9 bases left between them. Here the CDR3 reads CASRSSRNTEAFF. DNA for the CDR3: TGTGCCAGCAGGAGTTCAAGGAACACTGAAGCTTTCTTT.

A remark on this clone: One end of the junction does not line up with germline, which may come from a read error. The chain couples TRBV7-9 to TRBJ1-2; D gene unclear. This CDR3 has 14 amino acids. Germline lookup yields CDR1 SEHNR and CDR2 FQNEAQ (reference sequence). In nucleotides, the CDR3 is TGTGCCAGCACCTTACTAGGCCGTAACTATGGCTACACCTTC. It is translated as CASTLLGRNYGYTF.

This clone was counted a few times. The chain uses TRBV29-1 and TRBJ1-1; possible D gene TRBD1, 5 bases. CDR1 and CDR2 from the germline V gene are SQVTM and ANQGSEA. Trimming stripped 4 bases from V and 4 bases from J, with 10 bases between. This CDR3 contains 12 residues. The CDR3 is CSVVRAGTEAFF. The DNA of the CDR3 is TGCAGCGTTGTCAGGGCTGGCACTGAAGCTTTCTTT.

The chain is built from TRBV5-1 and TRBJ2-4, with 8 bases lining up with TRBD1. The CDR3 loop spans 15 amino acids. Germline V lookup: CDR1 SGHRS, CDR2 YFSETQ. V shed 1 base and J 8 bases; nucleotides not matched to a gene: 8. This chain's CDR3 is CASSLSDRGGDIQYF. In DNA form, the CDR3 reads TGCGCCAGCAGCTTGTCTGACAGGGGTGGAGACATTCAGTACTTC.

The chain uses TRBV28 and TRBJ1-5; no reliable D call. Germline CDR1 is MDHEN and CDR2 is SYDVKM. The ends were cut back, 6 bases at V and 2 bases at J, with 14 bases in the middle. The CDR3 consists of 15 residues. Here the CDR3 reads CASRPVRGGNQPQHF. The CDR3 region has the DNA TGTGCCAGCAGACCCGTGAGAGGCGGCAATCAGCCCCAGCATTTT.

This rearrangement joins TRBV5-1 to TRBJ2-2; 8 nucleotides align to TRBD2. Germline CDR1 reads SGHRS; CDR2 reads YFSETQ. CDR3 length equals 13 residues. Germline trimming cut 7 bases from V and 3 bases from J; bases unmatched to any gene: 2. CDR3 bases: TGCGCCAGCGCACTAGCGGACACCGGGGAGCTGTTTTTT. Its protein is CASALADTGELFF.